This T cell receptor (beta chain) derives from a study of vaccination and CD4 T cells after COVID-19. To note about this clonotype: The antigen remains undetermined. One end of the junction fails to match germline, which may point to a read error.

Study conclusions and caveats: Analysis covered relatively few convalescent patients and lacked any early post-infection timepoints. The appearance of a median about 86% of reactive clones in convalescent patients occurred only post-vaccination.

Treatment indicated: roughly ten-day PBMC culture with coronavirus spike peptide pools or control peptides (ViraFEST assay). Each well held 2 million or so PBMCs in IL-2 (approximately 10 IU/ml) medium with 10 ug/ml peptide pools. The CDR3 totals 13 residues. CDR1 and CDR2 (germline): SEHNR, FQNEAQ (reference sequence). The study sequenced cultured CD4+ T cell DNA using the Oncomine TCR Beta short-read assay. TCRdb ran MiXCR on the PCR reads and lists one entry per CDR3 protein. The sample contains roughly 23,000 distinct CDR3 sequences, 40% to 50% of which appear only once. The TCR originated in a human donor who received a COVID-19 vaccine. The chain uses TRBV7-9 and TRBJ1-2, with D tentatively TRBD1 (5 bases). This material consisted of CD4+ T cells from blood, cultured in vitro, taken before SARS-CoV-2 vaccination. CDR3 in DNA: TGTGCCAGCAGTTACCCGCAGGGAAACGGCTACGCCTTC. As protein: CASSYPQGNGYAF.